This passage covers 14 T cell receptor beta chains from one sample sequenced in a study of control samples from healthy donors and cancer patients. Profiling relied on immunoSEQ multiplex PCR, and the TCRdb table lists in-frame clones only, not all of them. The profile shows about 58,000 clones, roughly 94% of them singletons. Sequenced sample: blood. The receptors stem from a young man in good health.

V and J are TRBV27 and TRBJ2-1; D remains unclear. Trimming removed 5 bases from V and 5 bases from J, with 13 bases in between. Germline V gene lookup returns CDR1 MNHEY and CDR2 SMNVEV (reference sequence). This CDR3 comprises 14 residues. The CDR3 spells CASSRYTEDNEQFF. The DNA of the CDR3 is TGTGCCAGCAGTCGTTACACAGAGGACAATGAGCAGTTCTTC.

The chain combines TRBV4-1 with TRBJ2-7; 8 positions agree with TRBD2. The CDR3 has 18 amino acids. CDR1 MGHRA and CDR2 YSYEKL come from the germline V gene. The J segment lost 0 bases and the V segment lost 1 base, leaving 11 bases of the junction unmatched. The chain's CDR3 is CASSQVVRAGGNSYEQYF. CDR3 DNA sequence: TGCGCCAGCAGCCAAGTGGTACGTGCGGGGGGAAACTCCTACGAGCAGTACTTC.

About this clone itself: The junction shows a germline mismatch at one end, possibly a read error. The sample has other DNA sequences that encode this CDR3 too. The rearrangement joins TRBV5-1 to TRBJ2-2, with D possibly being TRBD1 or TRBD2 (5 bases each). The CDR3 extends over 14 amino acids. Germline CDR1 and CDR2: SGHRS and YFSETQ. The CDR3 spells CASSLGQIPGELFF. The CDR3 region has the DNA TGCGCCAGCAGCTTGGGACAGATCCCCGGGGAGCTATTTTTT.

The V and J genes are TRBV11-3 and TRBJ2-2; 8 nucleotides align to TRBD2. The V and J ends lost 4 bases and 1 base, in that order; junction bases with no gene match: 17. This CDR3 comprises 20 residues. The germline V gene encodes CDR1 SGHNT and CDR2 YENEEA. CDR3 in amino acids: CASSSPLTPPGRVNTGELFF. CDR3 in DNA: TGTGCCAGCAGCTCCCCCCTAACCCCGCCCGGGAGGGTGAACACCGGGGAGCTGTTTTTT. Looking up the rest from reference TRBV11-3 and TRBJ2-2 gives the full variable domain: EAGVVQSPRYKIIEKKQPVAFWCNPISGHNTLYWYLQNLGQGPELLIRYENEEAVDDSQLPKDRFSAERLKGVDSTLKIQPAELGDSAVYLCASSSPLTPPGRVNTGELFFGEGSRLTVL.

The J gene is TRBJ1-1, the V gene TRBV19; a weak D match, TRBD1 (5 bases). Germline V gene lookup returns CDR1 LNHDA and CDR2 SQIVND (reference sequence). Trimming stripped 7 bases from V and 4 bases from J, with 16 bases between. The CDR3 consists of 14 residues. The CDR3 DNA is TGTGCCAGTATCCGGACCTTCGGGGGCACTGAAGCTTTCTTT. It is translated as CASIRTFGGTEAFF.

This chain joins TRBV7-9 and TRBJ2-1; D might be TRBD1 or TRBD2, each matching 7 bases. CDR3 length equals 14 residues. Trimming stripped 1 base from V and 8 bases from J, with 12 bases between. The germline V gene has CDR1 SEHNR and CDR2 FQNEAQ (reference sequence). The CDR3 sequence is CASSLVQGGHEQFF. DNA for the CDR3: TGTGCCAGCAGCTTAGTTCAGGGGGGGCATGAGCAGTTCTTC.

This sequence joins TRBV3-1 (or the pseudogene TRBV3-2) and TRBJ2-2; TRBD1 aligns across 11 bases. Germline V CDR1 and CDR2: LGHDT, YNNKEL (reference sequence). CDR3 length: 17 amino acids. The J segment lost 7 bases and the V segment lost 3 bases, leaving 10 bases of the junction unmatched. The CDR3: CASSHDPDRGLGGELFF. CDR3 bases: TGTGCCAGCAGCCATGATCCGGACAGGGGGCTCGGCGGGGAGCTGTTTTTT.

The chain uses TRBV30 and TRBJ2-7; 12 bases are shared with TRBD1. Germline V gives CDR1 GTSNPN, CDR2 SVGIG (reference sequence). Trimming took 1 base from V and 5 from J; bases not matched to a gene: 3. The CDR3 has 14 residues. The CDR3 DNA is TGTGCCTGGAGTGGGGGGACAGGGGGCAACGAGCAGTACTTC. Translating it yields CAWSGGTGGNEQYF.

The V call is TRBV14, the J call TRBJ1-1; possible D gene TRBD1, 6 bases. The CDR3 length is 15 residues. V dropped 1 base and J dropped 0 bases, with 9 bases sitting between them. Germline V gene data show CDR1 as SGHDN and CDR2 as FVKESK. The CDR3 reads CASSQAGALNTEAFF. CDR3 DNA: TGTGCCAGCAGCCAAGCAGGGGCGTTGAACACTGAAGCTTTCTTT.

The chain couples TRBV7-3 to TRBJ2-1, with D possibly being TRBD2 (5 bases). This CDR3 has 15 amino acids. In germline, CDR1 is SGHTA, CDR2 FQGTGA. V was cut by 6 bases and J by 0 bases, with 12 bases left in between. The CDR3 DNA is TGTGCCAGCAGAACGGACTCACGCTCCTACAATGAGCAGTTCTTC. Amino acid sequence: CASRTDSRSYNEQFF. Full variable domain (rest looked up from reference TRBV7-3 and TRBJ2-1): GAGVSQTPSNKVTEKGKYVELRCDPISGHTALYWYRQSLGQGPEFLIYFQGTGAADDSGLPNDRFFAVRPEGSVSTLKIQRTERGDSAVYLCASRTDSRSYNEQFFGPGTRLTVL.

The V gene is TRBV9, the J gene TRBJ2-5; 8 bases line up with TRBD1. In germline, CDR1 is SGDLS, CDR2 YYNGEE. The CDR3 consists of 14 residues. With 4 bases clipped from V and 5 bases from J, the junction kept 7 bases outside the gene matches. The CDR3 sequence is CASSTDRGRETQYF. The CDR3 DNA reads TGTGCCAGCAGCACCGACAGGGGAAGGGAGACCCAGTACTTC.

J is TRBJ1-2 and V is TRBV24-1; tentative D call: TRBD1 (6 bases). Germline CDR1 KGHDR, CDR2 SFDVKD. CDR3 length: 12 amino acids. V dropped 0 bases and J dropped 8 bases, with 6 bases sitting between them. DNA of the CDR3: TGTGCCACCAGTGATTTGGGGGGCGGCTACACCTTC. It specifies CATSDLGGGYTF.

The rearrangement joins TRBV24-1 to TRBJ2-2, with TRBD1 matching over 7 bases. The CDR3 loop spans 17 amino acids. The germline CDR1 and CDR2 sequences are KGHDR and SFDVKD. With V trimmed by 0 bases and J by 7 bases, 10 bases remained unmatched. The CDR3 loop is CATSDLGQDDVGGELFF. CDR3 sequence (DNA): TGTGCCACCAGTGATTTGGGACAGGACGACGTCGGCGGGGAGCTGTTTTTT.

This clone was detected a few times. This sequence joins TRBV4-2 and TRBJ2-3, with 9 positions matching TRBD2. Germline V gives CDR1 LGHNA, CDR2 YNFKEQ. CDR3 length equals 13 residues. V was pared by 0 bases and J by 8 bases, with 0 bases of the junction left unmatched. CDR3 sequence reads: CASSQDSGGTQYF. The CDR3 nucleotides read TGTGCCAGCAGCCAAGATAGCGGGGGTACGCAGTATTTT.